This TCR beta chain was sequenced in a study of blood T cell repertoires in COVID-19. Whole-study context: COVID-19 samples collected from the United States, Italy and Spain covered acute and convalescent phases.

V was cut by 3 bases and J by 0 bases, with 8 bases left in between. CDR3 length: 14 residues. Germline assignment: CDR1 SGHVS and CDR2 FQNEAQ. Generated by immunoSEQ multiplex PCR, the TCRdb table keeps only in-frame clones and is missing some. The table records a few hundred thousand clones, about 79% of them present only once. This receptor was identified in a man aged 50-60 years with active or convalescent COVID-19. The chain combines TRBV7-8 with TRBJ1-1; D gene unclear. Sequencing was done on a sample of peripheral blood. Here the CDR3 reads CASSFKQMNTEAFF. The CDR3 coding sequence is TGTGCCAGCAGCTTCAAACAGATGAACACTGAAGCTTTCTTT.